This record looks at one T cell receptor (beta chain) sequence and its context. Its target is not known. This sample is drawn from a study of T cell responses to AZD1222 COVID-19 vaccine. As for the study in general: Second-dose intervals of approximately 4 or approximately 12 weeks were pooled. Regarding the study as a whole: Clonal diversity may have been underestimated in mostly white British donors. The study found Spike-specific TCR breadth and depth rose after two AZD1222 doses. Among spike-specific TCRs, nearly half reportedly target unmutated variant regions.

Clones were read by immunoSEQ multiplex PCR, and TCRdb kept only the in-frame ones, dropping some. The profile covers approximately 140,000 clones, with roughly nine tenths appearing a single time and 1.1% to 1.5% taken by the ten largest. The CDR3 has 15 residues. CDR1 and CDR2 from the germline V gene are SGHAT and FQNNGV. Between the trimmed V and J ends, which lost 5 bases and 2 bases, there was a span of 13 bases. The sample consisted of peripheral blood, taken on day 0 of AZD1222 vaccination. J is TRBJ2-1 and V is TRBV11-2; maybe TRBD2 (6 bases). The TCR comes from an adult in good health. Here the CDR3 reads CASSPRIAAYNEQFF. The CDR3 nucleotides read TGTGCCAGCAGCCCCCGTATAGCGGCCTACAATGAGCAGTTCTTC.